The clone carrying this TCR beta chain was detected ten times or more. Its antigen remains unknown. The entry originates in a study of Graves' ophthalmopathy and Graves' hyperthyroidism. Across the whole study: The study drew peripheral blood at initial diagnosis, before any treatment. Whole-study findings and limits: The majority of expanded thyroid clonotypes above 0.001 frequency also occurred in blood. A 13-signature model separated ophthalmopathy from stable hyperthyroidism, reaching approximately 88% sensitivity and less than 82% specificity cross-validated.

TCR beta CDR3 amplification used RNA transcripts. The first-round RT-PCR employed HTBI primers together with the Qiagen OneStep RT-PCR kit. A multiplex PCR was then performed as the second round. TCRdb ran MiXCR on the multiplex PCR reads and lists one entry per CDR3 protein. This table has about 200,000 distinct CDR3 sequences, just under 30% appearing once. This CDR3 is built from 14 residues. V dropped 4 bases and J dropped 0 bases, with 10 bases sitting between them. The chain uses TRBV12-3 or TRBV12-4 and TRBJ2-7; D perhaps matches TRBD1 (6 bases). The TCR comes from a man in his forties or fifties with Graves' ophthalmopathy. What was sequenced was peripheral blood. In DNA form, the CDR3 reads TGTGCCAGCAGTTCCAACAGGGCCTCCTACGAGCAGTACTTC. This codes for CASSSNRASYEQYF.